These 28 T cell receptor beta chains share one sample of origin, sequenced in a study of blood T cell repertoires in COVID-19. Profiled with immunoSEQ multiplex PCR; TCRdb holds only in-frame clones, not every one. The sample yields approximately 220,000 clones, roughly four fifths seen once. The sequencing input was PBMCs or T cells enriched from blood (not recorded which). These receptors were collected from a woman in her forties with acute COVID-19.

The sample holds one count of this clone. This chain connects TRBV20-1 to TRBJ1-4; D call uncertain. The CDR3 has 10 amino acids. Trimming shortened V by 6 bases and J by 5 bases, and 4 bases separated the two germline ends. Looked up from germline, CDR1 is DFQATT and CDR2 is SNEGSKA (reference sequence). CDR3: CSARNEKLFF. Written as DNA, the CDR3 is TGCAGTGCCAGGAATGAAAAACTGTTTTTT.

This clone was detected a few times. The chain uses TRBV2 and TRBJ1-3; 7 positions match TRBD1. The V gene end was trimmed by 10 bases and the J gene end by 4 bases; junction bases not matched to a gene: 4. CDR1 is SNHLY and CDR2 is FYNNEI in the germline V gene. This CDR3 comprises 12 residues. CDR3 sequence: CATDRVGNTIYF. CDR3 sequence (DNA): TGTGCCACCGACAGGGTCGGAAACACCATATATTTT.

This clone is a singleton in its sample. In nucleotides, the CDR3 is TGTGCCAGCAGCCCGGGACACCGCCCAGGGGATACGCAGTATTTT. The encoded protein is CASSPGHRPGDTQYF. The V and J genes are TRBV27 and TRBJ2-3; tentatively, D is TRBD1 (6 bases). V was trimmed by 6 bases and J by 6 bases, leaving 19 bases between them. Germline loops: CDR1 MNHEY, CDR2 SMNVEV (reference sequence). The CDR3 has 15 residues.

This sequence joins TRBV6-4 and TRBJ2-2, with TRBD1 identical over 8 bases. CDR1 and CDR2 from the germline V gene are MRHNA and SNTAGT. With 0 bases clipped from V and 3 bases from J, the junction kept 0 bases outside the gene matches. The CDR3 is 15 residues long. CDR3 region: CASSDSTGDTGELFF. The CDR3 nucleotides are TGTGCCAGCAGTGACTCGACAGGGGACACCGGGGAGCTGTTTTTT.

The gene calls are TRBV6-5 and TRBJ1-1, with TRBD1 matching 10 bases. Germline CDR1 reads MNHEY; CDR2 reads SVGAGI. This CDR3 contains 15 residues. Trimming removed 8 bases from V and 0 bases from J; junction bases left unmatched: 6. The CDR3 DNA follows: TGTGCCAGCTCAGGGACAGGGGTCATGAACACTGAAGCTTTCTTT. This translates into CASSGTGVMNTEAFF.

This chain joins TRBV6-5 and TRBJ2-7; 9 bases fit TRBD1. Germline V gives CDR1 MNHEY, CDR2 SVGAGI. Trimming cost V 0 bases and J 5 bases; bases outside gene matches: 2. The CDR3 runs to 14 residues. The CDR3 nucleotides read TGTGCCAGCAGTTACTCTACAGGGGGCAACGAGCAGTACTTC. Translation gives CASSYSTGGNEQYF.

This chain joins TRBV30 and TRBJ1-5; D might be TRBD1 (6 bases). The CDR3 sequence is 15 residues long. CDR1 and CDR2 from the germline V gene are GTSNPN and SVGIG (reference sequence). V was trimmed by 1 base and J by 5 bases, leaving 15 bases between them. For the CDR3, the DNA is TGTGCCTGGAGTGGGAAAGGGGGGGGGTATCAGCCCCAGCATTTT. This gives the protein CAWSGKGGGYQPQHF.

The genes are TRBV5-1 and TRBJ2-2; maybe TRBD1 (6 bases). CDR3 length equals 17 residues. V lost 4 bases to trimming and J lost 0 bases, with 16 bases between them. Looked up from germline, CDR1 is SGHRS and CDR2 is YFSETQ. In DNA form, the CDR3 reads TGCGCCAGCAGCCTCCCCCGCCGGACAGCGAACACCGGGGAGCTGTTTTTT. Amino acids: CASSLPRRTANTGELFF. The full variable domain, in which reference TRBV5-1 and TRBJ2-2 provide the parts outside the CDR3, is KAGVTQTPRYLIKTRGQQVTLSCSPISGHRSVSWYQQTPGQGLQFLFEYFSETQRNKGNFPGRFSGRQFSNSRSEMNVSTLELGDSALYLCASSLPRRTANTGELFFGEGSRLTVL.

The chain has TRBV28 and TRBJ1-5; 7 bases are a match to TRBD1. J lost 2 bases, V lost 6 bases, and 4 bases had no gene match. The CDR3 extends over 14 amino acids. In germline, CDR1 is MDHEN, CDR2 SYDVKM. The chain's CDR3 is CASRVTGGNQPQHF. The DNA of the CDR3 is TGTGCCAGCAGAGTTACAGGGGGCAATCAGCCCCAGCATTTT.

The chain recombines TRBV9 with TRBJ1-2; D possibly corresponds to TRBD1 (6 bases). Germline-derived CDR1 and CDR2 are SGDLS and YYNGEE. The CDR3 consists of 20 residues. The V and J ends lost 2 bases and 4 bases respectively, with 30 bases between them. CDR3 amino acids: CASSVGQGPSQPRRPYGYTF. Here the CDR3 DNA reads TGTGCCAGCAGCGTGGGGCAGGGGCCAAGCCAACCGAGAAGGCCCTATGGCTACACCTTC.

This clone was counted a few times. The chain uses TRBV7-9 and TRBJ2-5; 9 nucleotides line up with TRBD1. With V trimmed by 3 bases and J by 13 bases, 9 bases remained unmatched. CDR1 and CDR2 (germline): SEHNR, FQNEAQ (reference sequence). The CDR3 extends over 13 amino acids. CDR3 in DNA: TGTGCCAGCAGCTTGGCACAGGGGGCCTCAAGGTACTTC. Protein: CASSLAQGASRYF.

The chain is built from TRBV28 and TRBJ2-2; 7 bases match TRBD2. The CDR3 has 15 residues. V dropped 3 bases and J dropped 1; count of bases not matched to a gene: 2. Germline V CDR1 and CDR2: MDHEN, SYDVKM. The CDR3 nucleotides are TGTGCCAGCAGTTTCTCTAGCGGGAACACCGGGGAGCTGTTTTTT. Protein product: CASSFSSGNTGELFF. The full variable domain, completed using reference TRBV28 and TRBJ2-2, is DVKVTQSSRYLVKRTGEKVFLECVQDMDHENMFWYRQDPGLGLRLIYFSYDVKMKEKGDIPEGYSVSREKKERFSLILESASTNQTSMYLCASSFSSGNTGELFFGEGSRLTVL.

The chain joins TRBV7-9 to TRBJ2-2, with D tentatively TRBD2 (6 bases). The CDR3 is 13 amino acids. CDR1 is SEHNR and CDR2 is FQNEAQ in the germline V gene (reference sequence). Deletions cut 5 bases from V and 5 bases from J, with 9 bases between. The CDR3: CASSPSGTGELFF. The CDR3 region has the DNA TGTGCCAGCAGCCCCAGCGGGACCGGGGAGCTGTTTTTT.

The gene calls are TRBV25-1 and TRBJ2-6, with D possibly matching TRBD2 (5 bases). Per germline, CDR1 MGHDK and CDR2 SYGVNS. The CDR3 is 16 amino acids. The V gene lost 6 bases and the J gene lost 0 bases, with 12 bases spanning the gap. The CDR3 loop is CASSSAVNSGANVLTF. In DNA form, the CDR3 reads TGTGCCAGCAGCTCAGCGGTGAACTCTGGGGCCAACGTCCTGACTTTC.

As DNA, the CDR3 is TGTGCCTGGAGGGAGGGGCCTGAAGCTTTCTTT. Its translation is CAWREGPEAFF. This chain connects TRBV30 to TRBJ1-1; the D gene is possibly TRBD1 (5 bases). V lost 3 bases to trimming and J lost 6 bases, with 8 bases between them. The germline V gene has CDR1 GTSNPN and CDR2 SVGIG (reference sequence). The CDR3 totals 11 residues.

The chain carries TRBV20-1 and TRBJ1-2, with TRBD1 matching over 8 bases. Germline V lookup: CDR1 DFQATT, CDR2 SNEGSKA (reference sequence). Trimming removed 3 bases from V and 0 bases from J; junction bases left unmatched: 9. The CDR3 has 16 residues. DNA of the CDR3: TGCAGTGCTAGTGCCGGGACAGGAACTACTAACTATGGCTACACCTTC. Residues: CSASAGTGTTNYGYTF.

The rearrangement links TRBV7-2 to TRBJ1-2; D remains ambiguous. The V and J ends lost 2 bases and 4 bases respectively, with 8 bases between them. The CDR3 extends over 13 amino acids. Germline-derived CDR1 and CDR2 are SGHTA and FQGNSA. CDR3 sequence reads: CASSLSEGYGYTF. DNA of the CDR3: TGTGCCAGCAGCTTATCAGAGGGCTATGGCTACACCTTC.

The J gene is TRBJ2-7, the V gene TRBV23-1; 7 positions match TRBD1. TRBV23-1 is reported as an ORF; its role is uncertain. Trimming took 7 bases from V and 3 from J; bases not matched to a gene: 6. CDR3 size: 13 residues. CDR3 amino acids: CASISRQGYEQYF. CDR3 bases: TGCGCCAGCATTTCGAGACAGGGCTACGAGCAGTACTTC.

This clone is a singleton in its sample. This rearrangement joins TRBV19 to TRBJ1-4; 8 bases align to TRBD1. CDR3 length equals 16 residues. The V gene end was trimmed by 3 bases and the J gene end by 8 bases; junction bases not matched to a gene: 11. Per germline, CDR1 LNHDA and CDR2 SQIVND (reference sequence). The CDR3, as DNA: TGTGCCAGTAGTATGCCAGTGACAGGGGATTACGAAAAACTGTTTTTT. It yields the protein CASSMPVTGDYEKLFF.

Here the CDR3 reads CATRDTGGDTAGYTF. CDR3 coding DNA: TGTGCCACCAGGGATACAGGGGGCGACACAGCTGGCTACACCTTC. This chain joins TRBV24-1 and TRBJ1-2; 9 bases align to TRBD1. Germline CDR1 is KGHDR and CDR2 is SFDVKD. The V gene end was trimmed by 7 bases and the J gene end by 7 bases; junction bases not matched to a gene: 12. CDR3 size: 15 residues.

The chain links TRBV27 to TRBJ2-1, with TRBD2 as a possible D gene (5 bases). Looked up from germline, CDR1 is MNHEY and CDR2 is SMNVEV (reference sequence). Trimming removed 3 bases at V and 0 bases at J, with 9 bases between. CDR3 size: 15 residues. The CDR3 sequence: CASSFEGSSYNEQFF. In DNA, the CDR3 is TGTGCCAGCAGTTTCGAAGGGAGCTCCTACAATGAGCAGTTCTTC.

The chain uses TRBV20-1 and TRBJ2-5, with 9 bases matching TRBD2. Unmatched junction bases numbered 1, after V lost 6 bases and J lost 5 bases. Germline V gives CDR1 DFQATT, CDR2 SNEGSKA (reference sequence). This CDR3 comprises 11 residues. In DNA form, the CDR3 reads TGCAGTGCCAGCGGGGGGGAGACCCAGTACTTC. Translating it yields CSASGGETQYF.

CDR3 region: CASSPRSHRQGVLPDTQYF. For the CDR3, the DNA is TGTGCCAGCAGTCCTCGATCTCATAGACAGGGGGTATTGCCAGATACGCAGTATTTT. J is TRBJ2-3 and V is TRBV6-6, with TRBD1 matching over 9 bases. The germline V gene encodes CDR1 MNHNY and CDR2 SVGAGI (reference sequence). V was clipped by 5 bases and J by 4 bases; unmatched bases: 19. CDR3 length equals 19 residues.

The chain couples TRBV11-2 to TRBJ1-2; D remains unclear. CDR3 length: 14 amino acids. Trimming left V 3 bases short and J 1 base short, with 9 bases between. The germline V gene encodes CDR1 SGHAT and CDR2 FQNNGV. The DNA for the CDR3 is TGTGCCAGCAGCTTCTCTCGGGATAACTATGGCTACACCTTC. Protein sequence: CASSFSRDNYGYTF.

The chain uses TRBV11-2 and TRBJ1-1; D is undetermined. V dropped 1 base and J dropped 6 bases, with 12 bases sitting between them. The germline V gene encodes CDR1 SGHAT and CDR2 FQNNGV. This CDR3 region has 14 residues. CDR3 in DNA: TGTGCCAGCAGCTTAGTCTGGACCGGGGCTGAAGCTTTCTTT. Its protein is CASSLVWTGAEAFF. Complete variable domain (other parts from reference TRBV11-2 and TRBJ1-1): EAGVAQSPRYKIIEKRQSVAFWCNPISGHATLYWYQQILGQGPKLLIQFQNNGVVDDSQLPKDRFSAERLKGVDSTLKIQPAKLEDSAVYLCASSLVWTGAEAFFGQGTRLTVV.

This clone has just one count. The CDR3, as DNA: TGTGCCAGCTCAGGACCGGGACTAGCGGTTGGAGATACGCAGTATTTT. It codes for CASSGPGLAVGDTQYF. The genes are TRBV18 and TRBJ2-3; 11 positions agree with TRBD2. Trimming removed 5 bases from V and 5 bases from J; junction bases left unmatched: 9. CDR3 length: 16 residues. Germline V gives CDR1 KGHSH, CDR2 LQKENI.

The rearrangement links TRBV9 to TRBJ2-3; D possibly corresponds to TRBD1 (5 bases). V dropped 0 bases and J dropped 0 bases, with 5 bases sitting between them. CDR3 length: 14 amino acids. From germline, CDR1 is SGDLS and CDR2 YYNGEE. CDR3 protein: CASSVAGSTDTQYF. The CDR3 coding sequence is TGTGCCAGCAGCGTAGCAGGGAGCACAGATACGCAGTATTTT.

J is TRBJ1-2 and V is TRBV7-2; 9 nucleotides match TRBD1. V was pared by 0 bases and J by 5 bases, with 4 bases of the junction left unmatched. CDR3 length equals 15 residues. Germline V gene lookup returns CDR1 SGHTA and CDR2 FQGNSA. CDR3 DNA sequence: TGTGCCAGCAGCTTAGCCGGGACAGGGATATATGGCTACACCTTC. As protein: CASSLAGTGIYGYTF.